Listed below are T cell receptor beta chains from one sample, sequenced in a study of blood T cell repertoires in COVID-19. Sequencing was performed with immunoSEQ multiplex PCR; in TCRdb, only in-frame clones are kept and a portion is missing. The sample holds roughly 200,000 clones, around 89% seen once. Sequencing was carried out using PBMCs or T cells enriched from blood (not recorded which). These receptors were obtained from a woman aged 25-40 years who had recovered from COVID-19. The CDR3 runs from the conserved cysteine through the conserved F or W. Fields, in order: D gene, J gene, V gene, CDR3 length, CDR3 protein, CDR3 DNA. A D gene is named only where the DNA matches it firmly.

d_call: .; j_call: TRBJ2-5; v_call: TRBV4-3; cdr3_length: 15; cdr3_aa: CASSQDGSSAETQYF; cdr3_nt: TGCGCCAGCAGCCAAGACGGGTCTAGCGCAGAGACCCAGTACTTC
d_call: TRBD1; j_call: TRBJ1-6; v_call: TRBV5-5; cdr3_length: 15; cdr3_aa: CASSLAGQDNSPLHF; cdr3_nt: TGTGCCAGCAGCTTGGCGGGACAGGACAATTCACCCCTCCACTTT
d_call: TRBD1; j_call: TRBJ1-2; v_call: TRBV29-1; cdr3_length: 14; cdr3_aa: CSVEPGQDSYGYTF; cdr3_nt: TGCAGCGTTGAACCGGGACAGGATTCTTATGGCTACACCTTC
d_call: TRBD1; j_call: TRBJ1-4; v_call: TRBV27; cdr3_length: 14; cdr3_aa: CASSWGTGKEKLFF; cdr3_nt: TGTGCCAGCAGTTGGGGGACAGGGAAGGAAAAACTGTTTTTT
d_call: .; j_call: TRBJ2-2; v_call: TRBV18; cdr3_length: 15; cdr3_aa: CASSPRGLSAGELFF; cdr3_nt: TGTGCCAGCTCACCACGAGGTTTATCAGCCGGGGAGCTGTTTTTT
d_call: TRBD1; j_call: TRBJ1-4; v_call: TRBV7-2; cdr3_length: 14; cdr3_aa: CASAWGQGDEKLFF; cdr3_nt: TGTGCCAGCGCCTGGGGACAGGGAGATGAAAAACTGTTTTTT
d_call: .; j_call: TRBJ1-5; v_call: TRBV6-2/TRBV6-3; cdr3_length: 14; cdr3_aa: CASSYGDSHQPQHF; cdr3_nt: TGTGCCAGCAGTTACGGAGACAGTCATCAGCCCCAGCATTTT
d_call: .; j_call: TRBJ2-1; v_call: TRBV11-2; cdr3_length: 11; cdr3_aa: CASSLANEQFF; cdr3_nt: TGTGCCAGCAGCTTAGCAAATGAGCAGTTCTTC
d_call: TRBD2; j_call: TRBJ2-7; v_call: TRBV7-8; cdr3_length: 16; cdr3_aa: CASSLALAGTNYEQYF; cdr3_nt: TGTGCCAGCAGCTTAGCGCTAGCGGGGACAAACTACGAGCAGTACTTC
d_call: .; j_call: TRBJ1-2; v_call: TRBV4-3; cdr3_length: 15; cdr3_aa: CASSQETGSGQGYTF; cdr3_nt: TGCGCCAGCAGCCAAGAAACGGGGAGTGGTCAGGGCTACACCTTC